This T cell receptor (beta chain) was obtained from a study of T cell repertoires in cytomegalovirus infection. The wider study: Indications of both CMV infection and matching HLA type were provided by public TCR beta signatures.

TCRdb re-called the reads with MiXCR, one entry per CDR3 protein. This sample has some 300,000 distinct CDR3 sequences, with around a sixth found just once. Trimming removed 8 bases at V and 0 bases at J, with 14 bases between. The germline V gene has CDR1 MNHEY and CDR2 SMNVEV (reference sequence). This CDR3 spans 15 amino acids. The TCR was taken from a human donor in good health (CMV status not recorded). Some clones in this sample may be carry-over from other donors' samples. Sequencing was done on a sample of PBMCs. V gene TRBV27 combines with J gene TRBJ1-5; D is undetermined. The CDR3 reads CASSSDGDSNQPQHF. The CDR3 nucleotides read TGTGCCAGCTCTTCGGACGGGGATAGCAATCAGCCCCAGCATTTT.